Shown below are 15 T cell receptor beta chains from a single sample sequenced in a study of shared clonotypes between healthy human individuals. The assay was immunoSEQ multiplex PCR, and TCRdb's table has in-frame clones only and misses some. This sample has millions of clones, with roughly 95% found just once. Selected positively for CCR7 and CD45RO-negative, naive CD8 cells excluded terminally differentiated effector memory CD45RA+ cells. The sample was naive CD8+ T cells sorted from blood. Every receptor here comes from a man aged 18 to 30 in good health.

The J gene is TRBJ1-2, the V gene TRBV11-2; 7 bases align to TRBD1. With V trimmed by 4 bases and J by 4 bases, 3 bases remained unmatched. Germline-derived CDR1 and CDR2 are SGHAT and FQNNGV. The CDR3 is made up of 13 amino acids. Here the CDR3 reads CASSSRDSYGYTF. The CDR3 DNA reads TGTGCCAGCAGCTCCCGGGACAGCTATGGCTACACCTTC.

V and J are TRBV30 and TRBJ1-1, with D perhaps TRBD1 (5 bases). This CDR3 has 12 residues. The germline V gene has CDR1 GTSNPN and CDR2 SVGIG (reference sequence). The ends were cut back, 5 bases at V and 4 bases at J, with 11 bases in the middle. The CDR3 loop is CAWDQGATEAFF. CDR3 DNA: TGTGCCTGGGATCAGGGCGCCACTGAAGCTTTCTTT.

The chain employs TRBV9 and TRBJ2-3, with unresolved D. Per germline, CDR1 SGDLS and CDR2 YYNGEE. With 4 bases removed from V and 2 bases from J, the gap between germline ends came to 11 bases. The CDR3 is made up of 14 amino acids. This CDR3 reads CASSFSISTDTQYF. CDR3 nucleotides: TGTGCCAGCAGCTTCAGCATTTCCACAGATACGCAGTATTTT.

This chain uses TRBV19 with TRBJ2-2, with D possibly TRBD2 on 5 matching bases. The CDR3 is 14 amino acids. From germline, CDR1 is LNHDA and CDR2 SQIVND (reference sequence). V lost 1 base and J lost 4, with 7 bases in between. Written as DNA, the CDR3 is TGTGCCAGTAGTATAGTAGGACTCACCGGGGAGCTGTTTTTT. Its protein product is CASSIVGLTGELFF.

CDR3 nucleotides: TGTGCCAGCCGACAGGGGGTTTCCTACAATGAGCAGTTCTTC. Encoded protein: CASRQGVSYNEQFF. The V gene is TRBV7-8, the J gene TRBJ2-1, with 9 nucleotides matching TRBD1. This CDR3 contains 14 residues. The ends lost 8 bases at V and 1 base at J; junction bases unmatched: 3. Germline V gene sequence: CDR1 SGHVS, CDR2 FQNEAQ.

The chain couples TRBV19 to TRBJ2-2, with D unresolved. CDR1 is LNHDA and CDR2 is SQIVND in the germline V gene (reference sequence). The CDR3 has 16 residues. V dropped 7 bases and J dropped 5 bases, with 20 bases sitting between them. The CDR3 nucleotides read TGTGCCAGTACCCCCTCTGCGGCATTTCCGACCGGGGAGCTGTTTTTT. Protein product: CASTPSAAFPTGELFF.

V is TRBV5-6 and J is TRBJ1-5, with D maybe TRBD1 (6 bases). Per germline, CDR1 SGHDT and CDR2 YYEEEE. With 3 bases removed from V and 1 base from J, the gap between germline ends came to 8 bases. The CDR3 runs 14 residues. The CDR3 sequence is CASSSGTSNQPQHF. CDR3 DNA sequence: TGTGCCAGCAGCTCCGGGACAAGCAATCAGCCCCAGCATTTT.

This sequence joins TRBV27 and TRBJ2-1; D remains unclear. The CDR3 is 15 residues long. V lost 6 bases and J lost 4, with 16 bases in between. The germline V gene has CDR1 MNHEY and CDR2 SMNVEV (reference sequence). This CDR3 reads CASSLLRPLYNEQFF. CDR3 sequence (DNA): TGTGCCAGCAGCCTATTACGCCCTCTATACAATGAGCAGTTCTTC.

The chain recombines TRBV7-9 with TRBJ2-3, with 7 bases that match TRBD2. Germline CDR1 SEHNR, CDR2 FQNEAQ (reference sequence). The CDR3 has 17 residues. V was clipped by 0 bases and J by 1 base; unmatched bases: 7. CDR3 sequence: CASSLAIAGYGTDTQYF. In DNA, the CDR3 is TGTGCCAGCAGCTTAGCGATAGCGGGCTACGGCACAGATACGCAGTATTTT.

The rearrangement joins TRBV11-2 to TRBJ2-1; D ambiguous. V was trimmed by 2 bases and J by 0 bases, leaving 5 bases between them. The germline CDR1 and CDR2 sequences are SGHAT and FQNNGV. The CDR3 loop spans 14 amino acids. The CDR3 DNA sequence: TGTGCCAGCAGCTTACAGAGCTCCTACAATGAGCAGTTCTTC. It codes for CASSLQSSYNEQFF.

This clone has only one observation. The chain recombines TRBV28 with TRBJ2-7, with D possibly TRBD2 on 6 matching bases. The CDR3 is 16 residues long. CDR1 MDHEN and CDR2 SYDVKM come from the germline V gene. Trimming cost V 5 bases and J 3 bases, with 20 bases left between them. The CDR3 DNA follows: TGTGCCAGCAGTCCCATAGGGGAGGCGGCCCTCTACGAGCAGTACTTC. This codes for CASSPIGEAALYEQYF.

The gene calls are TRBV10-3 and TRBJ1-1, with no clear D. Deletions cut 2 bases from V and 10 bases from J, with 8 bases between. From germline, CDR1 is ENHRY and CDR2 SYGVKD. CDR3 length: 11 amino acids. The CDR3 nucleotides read TGTGCCATCAGTGAGGGTGCGGGAGCTTTCTTT. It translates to CAISEGAGAFF.

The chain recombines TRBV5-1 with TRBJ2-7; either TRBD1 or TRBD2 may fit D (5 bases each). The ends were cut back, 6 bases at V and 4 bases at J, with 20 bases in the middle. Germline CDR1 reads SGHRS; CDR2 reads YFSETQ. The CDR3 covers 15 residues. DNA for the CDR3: TGCGCCAGCAACCCCGGGACGTACATCGGGTACGAGCAGTACTTC. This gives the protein CASNPGTYIGYEQYF. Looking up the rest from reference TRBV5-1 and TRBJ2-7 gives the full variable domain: KAGVTQTPRYLIKTRGQQVTLSCSPISGHRSVSWYQQTPGQGLQFLFEYFSETQRNKGNFPGRFSGRQFSNSRSEMNVSTLELGDSALYLCASNPGTYIGYEQYFGPGTRLTVT.

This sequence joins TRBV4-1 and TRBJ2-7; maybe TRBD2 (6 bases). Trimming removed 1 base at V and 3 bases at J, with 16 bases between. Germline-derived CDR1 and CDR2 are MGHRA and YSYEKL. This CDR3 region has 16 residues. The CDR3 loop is CASSQVPIAEFYEQYF. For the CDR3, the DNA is TGCGCCAGCAGCCAAGTCCCGATAGCGGAGTTCTACGAGCAGTACTTC.

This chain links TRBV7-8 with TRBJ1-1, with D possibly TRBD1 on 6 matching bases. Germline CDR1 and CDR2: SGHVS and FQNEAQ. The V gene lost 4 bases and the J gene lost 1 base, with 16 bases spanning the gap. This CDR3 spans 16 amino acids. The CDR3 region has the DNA TGTGCCAGCAGCTCATCTAGGGGGGGCGAGAACACTGAAGCTTTCTTT. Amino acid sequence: CASSSSRGGENTEAFF.